Following are 16 T cell receptor beta chains from one sample sequenced in a study of radiation and T cells in renal cell carcinoma. Treatment indicated: 15 Gy SBRT to primary tumor, nephrectomy 4 weeks later. Measured with immunoSEQ multiplex PCR; TCRdb has only the in-frame clones, and not every one. The sample lists around 13,000 clones; about 33% were seen once. Sequencing was performed on tumor tissue, taken from a patient whose treatment included radiotherapy and nephrectomy. Receptors were obtained from a man aged 55 to 70 with renal cell carcinoma.

The chain combines TRBV18 with TRBJ2-6; weak D call: TRBD2 (5 bases). The V gene lost 0 bases and the J gene lost 0 bases, with 15 bases spanning the gap. In germline, CDR1 is KGHSH, CDR2 LQKENI. The CDR3 sequence is 19 residues long. The CDR3 protein is CASSPPSGVGHSGANVLTF. CDR3 bases: TGTGCCAGCTCACCACCGTCCGGGGTCGGGCACTCTGGGGCCAACGTCCTGACTTTC. Drawing the rest from reference TRBV18 and TRBJ2-6, the complete variable domain is NAGVMQNPRHLVRRRGQEARLRCSPMKGHSHVYWYRQLPEEGLKFMVYLQKENIIDESGMPKERFSAEFPKEGPSILRIQQVVRGDSAAYFCASSPPSGVGHSGANVLTFGAGSRLTVL.

This clone appeared a few times. V gene TRBV11-3 combines with J gene TRBJ2-1; 8 bases align to TRBD2. With V trimmed by 3 bases and J by 10 bases, 8 bases remained unmatched. The CDR3 is 14 residues long. CDR1 is SGHNT and CDR2 is YENEEA in the germline V gene. CDR3 nucleotide sequence: TGTGCCAGCAGCTTCGAGGGACTAGACGTCGAGCAGTTCTTC. It codes for CASSFEGLDVEQFF.

In this sample, this clone is medium-sized (0.01 to 0.1%). As DNA, the CDR3 is TGCGCCAGCAGCCAAGACTTTACACAGAACTATGGCTACACCTTC. Translated, it gives CASSQDFTQNYGYTF. This chain joins TRBV4-3 and TRBJ1-2; D gene unclear. Germline CDR1 and CDR2: LGHNA and YSLEER. This CDR3 is 15 amino acids long. Deletions cut 0 bases from V and 2 bases from J, with 10 bases between.

The chain employs TRBV5-4 and TRBJ1-1; a possible D gene is TRBD1 (6 bases). CDR3 length equals 16 residues. Trimming left V 0 bases short and J 5 bases short, with 17 bases between. CDR1 is SGHNT, CDR2 YYREEE, per germline (reference sequence). CDR3 nucleotides: TGTGCCAGCAGCTTGGGATTGGGGGGCGCCTTTACTGAAGCTTTCTTT. Its protein is CASSLGLGGAFTEAFF. The entire variable domain, with the rest obtained from reference TRBV5-4 and TRBJ1-1, is as follows: ETGVTQSPTHLIKTRGQQVTLRCSSQSGHNTVSWYQQALGQGPQFIFQYYREEENGRGNFPPRFSGLQFPNYSSELNVNALELDDSALYLCASSLGLGGAFTEAFFGQGTRLTVV.

The V gene is TRBV5-6, the J gene TRBJ2-7, with a tentative D call TRBD1 (6 bases). Germline V gives CDR1 SGHDT, CDR2 YYEEEE. V was pared by 1 base and J by 0 bases, with 14 bases between. The CDR3 is made up of 16 amino acids. CDR3 coding DNA: TGTGCCAGCAGCTTGATTCGGGACACGAGCTCCTACGAGCAGTACGTC. Translated: CASSLIRDTSSYEQYV.

The sample holds a few counts of this clone. CDR3 loop: CASSPRQANYGYTF. The DNA for the CDR3 is TGTGCCAGCTCACCAAGGCAGGCTAACTATGGCTACACCTTC. This chain connects TRBV18 to TRBJ1-2; D is ambiguous. Germline assignment: CDR1 KGHSH and CDR2 LQKENI. V shed 2 bases and J shed 0 bases, with 7 bases lying between them. The CDR3 runs 14 residues. The full variable domain, in which reference TRBV18 and TRBJ1-2 provide the parts outside the CDR3, is NAGVMQNPRHLVRRRGQEARLRCSPMKGHSHVYWYRQLPEEGLKFMVYLQKENIIDESGMPKERFSAEFPKEGPSILRIQQVVRGDSAAYFCASSPRQANYGYTFGSGTRLTVV.

This clone was observed a handful of times. This chain links TRBV6-1 with TRBJ1-5; D is possibly TRBD1 (6 bases). The CDR3 has 14 amino acids. Germline loops: CDR1 MNHNS, CDR2 SASEGT. V shed 11 bases and J shed 4 bases, with 18 bases lying between them. In DNA, the CDR3 is TGTGCCGGAAAGGGGCAGGGGCGTAATCAGCCCCAGCATTTT. It codes for CAGKGQGRNQPQHF.

Written as DNA, the CDR3 is TGTGCCAGCAGCGCGGACAGCGCGTATGGCTACACCTTC. Its protein product is CASSADSAYGYTF. The J gene is TRBJ1-2, the V gene TRBV9, with D possibly matching TRBD1 (6 bases). Looked up from germline, CDR1 is SGDLS and CDR2 is YYNGEE. This CDR3 is built from 13 residues. V was shortened by 3 bases and J by 5 bases, with 11 bases between the two germline ends.

By sample fraction, this clone is medium-sized. The chain recombines TRBV10-3 with TRBJ1-2; tentatively, D is TRBD1 (5 bases). The CDR3 totals 13 residues. Trimming shortened V by 6 bases and J by 3 bases, and 11 bases separated the two germline ends. Germline V gene sequence: CDR1 ENHRY, CDR2 SYGVKD. As DNA, the CDR3 is TGTGCCATCAGGAGGACGGGGGACTATGGCTACACCTTC. Its protein is CAIRRTGDYGYTF.

The gene calls are TRBV29-1 and TRBJ2-2; D perhaps matches TRBD2 (6 bases). The CDR3 contains 13 residues. Germline assignment: CDR1 SQVTM and CDR2 ANQGSEA. V lost 3 bases and J lost 8, with 13 bases in between. The CDR3, as DNA: TGCAGCGTTGAGGGACTCTACCCGGGGGAGCTGTTTTTT. As protein: CSVEGLYPGELFF.

The chain links TRBV2 to TRBJ1-2, with D unresolved. Trimming stripped 6 bases from V and 2 bases from J, with 19 bases between. The germline gives CDR1 SNHLY, CDR2 FYNNEI. This CDR3 region has 16 residues. The chain's CDR3 is CASRPMIALPNYGYTF. CDR3 DNA: TGTGCCAGCAGGCCCATGATAGCCCTGCCGAACTATGGCTACACCTTC.

This clone counts as medium-sized (0.01 to 0.1%). The rearrangement links TRBV10-1 to TRBJ1-1; D is perhaps TRBD1 (5 bases). V was trimmed by 0 bases and J by 2 bases, leaving 10 bases between them. CDR1 and CDR2 from the germline V gene are WNHNN and SYGVQD (reference sequence). There are 15 residues in the CDR3. The CDR3 region has the DNA TGCGCCAGCAGTGAGTCGAGTGGGGGTAACACTGAAGCTTTCTTT. Amino acid sequence: CASSESSGGNTEAFF.

This clone is medium-sized (0.01 to 0.1%). The V call is TRBV29-1, the J call TRBJ2-1; no clear D gene. Germline V gene sequence: CDR1 SQVTM, CDR2 ANQGSEA. The CDR3 totals 10 residues. V lost 5 bases to trimming and J lost 1 base, with 0 bases between them. CDR3 sequence (DNA): TGCAGCGTTTCCTACAATGAGCAGTTCTTC. It translates to CSVSYNEQFF.

Only a few counts were recorded for this clone. The chain recombines TRBV6-5 with TRBJ1-6, with D hard to call. There are 14 residues in the CDR3. The germline CDR1 and CDR2 sequences are MNHEY and SVGAGI. V was clipped by 0 bases and J by 8 bases, with 8 bases between them. CDR3 region: CASSYSYEDSPLHF. CDR3 bases: TGTGCCAGCAGTTACTCGTATGAGGATTCACCCCTCCACTTT.

A few counts support this clone. The genes are TRBV6-1 and TRBJ1-6; 11 nucleotides line up with TRBD1. Germline V gene data show CDR1 as MNHNS and CDR2 as SASEGT. The ends lost 7 bases at V and 6 bases at J; junction bases unmatched: 5. There are 15 residues in the CDR3. CDR3 residues: CASTGQGASNSPLHF. The CDR3 DNA reads as TGTGCCAGCACCGGACAGGGGGCTTCTAATTCACCCCTCCACTTT.

By share of the sample, this clone is medium-sized. The chain combines TRBV2 with TRBJ2-5, with D perhaps TRBD1 or TRBD2 (5 bases each). Germline V CDR1 and CDR2: SNHLY, FYNNEI. CDR3 length: 13 amino acids. CDR3: CVTSNGGSKTQYF. In nucleotides, the CDR3 is TGTGTCACCAGCAATGGGGGTAGTAAGACCCAGTACTTC.